The 9 T cell receptor beta chains below were found in one sample sequenced in a study of cytomegalovirus exposure and HLA in healthy donors. The PCR employed 60 Vbeta primers together with 13 Jbeta primers. Clones were sequenced by immunoSEQ multiplex PCR, and TCRdb holds only the in-frame ones, with some missing. The sample holds approximately 100,000 clones, 10% seen once. Sequencing used PBMCs. The receptor source for this set is a middle-aged man in good health and CMV-seropositive.

The genes are TRBV5-1 and TRBJ2-3, with 8 bases that match TRBD2. Germline values: CDR1 SGHRS, CDR2 YFSETQ. The CDR3 runs to 16 residues. V shed 4 bases, J shed 2 bases, and the junction held 9 bases outside the gene matches. This CDR3 reads CASSQGGLALTDTQYF. The CDR3 DNA is TGCGCCAGCAGCCAAGGCGGACTAGCTCTCACAGATACGCAGTATTTT.

This clone was seen at least ten times. This chain connects TRBV6-1 to TRBJ1-2, with D unclear. The CDR3 covers 15 residues. Trimming cost V 0 bases and J 2 bases, with 10 bases left between them. The V gene's germline CDR1 is MNHNS and CDR2 SASEGT. CDR3 nucleotide sequence: TGTGCCAGCAGTGAAGCGGGAGGTTACAACTATGGCTACACCTTC. Translating it yields CASSEAGGYNYGYTF.

This clone was seen more than once but under ten times. This chain uses TRBV28 with TRBJ1-1; D is perhaps TRBD1 (5 bases). Germline CDR1 reads MDHEN; CDR2 reads SYDVKM. V shed 3 bases and J shed 4 bases, with 15 bases lying between them. This CDR3 spans 15 amino acids. The CDR3 region has the DNA TGTGCCAGCAGTTTCAGGGTTTCAGGGCTCACTGAAGCTTTCTTT. Its protein product is CASSFRVSGLTEAFF.

The rearrangement links TRBV10-1 to TRBJ2-7; D is possibly TRBD1 (5 bases). This CDR3 has 14 amino acids. Germline loops: CDR1 WNHNN, CDR2 SYGVQD (reference sequence). Deletions cut 2 bases from V and 3 bases from J, with 11 bases between. The CDR3 DNA reads as TGCGCCAGCAGTGAGCCGGACAAATACTACGAGCAGTACTTC. Encoded protein: CASSEPDKYYEQYF.

The chain is built from TRBV9 and TRBJ2-1; the D gene is possibly TRBD1 (6 bases). Germline-derived CDR1 and CDR2 are SGDLS and YYNGEE. The V gene lost 3 bases and the J gene lost 6 bases, with 13 bases spanning the gap. The CDR3 is 14 amino acids. In nucleotides, the CDR3 is TGTGCCAGCAGCGCATCAGGGGAGAGCAATGAGCAGTTCTTC. The encoded protein is CASSASGESNEQFF.

This clone was seen a handful of times. The chain is built from TRBV5-6 and TRBJ2-1; no reliable D call. Trimming cost V 0 bases and J 4 bases, with 2 bases left between them. This CDR3 spans 12 amino acids. CDR1 SGHDT and CDR2 YYEEEE come from the germline V gene. The CDR3 DNA is TGTGCCAGCAGCTTGGTATACAATGAGCAGTTCTTC. It codes for CASSLVYNEQFF.

This clone was observed a few times. One end of the junction varies from germline; a read error may be responsible. As DNA, the CDR3 is TGTGCCAGCAACTACCGACCTAGCGGGAGCTCCTACAATGAGCAGCTCTTC. It encodes CASNYRPSGSSYNEQLF. This chain connects TRBV7-9 to TRBJ2-1; 10 bases are a match to TRBD2. The CDR3 has 17 residues. Germline V gives CDR1 SEHNR, CDR2 FQNEAQ (reference sequence).

The CDR3 reads CATVVGRRYEQYF. CDR3 DNA sequence: TGTGCCACCGTGGTCGGGAGAAGATACGAGCAGTACTTC. This sequence joins TRBV2 and TRBJ2-7; TRBD2 might be the D (6 bases). The CDR3 is 13 residues long. In germline, CDR1 is SNHLY, CDR2 FYNNEI. The V gene lost 10 bases and the J gene lost 4 bases, with 17 bases spanning the gap.

This clone was counted between two and nine times. The rearrangement uses TRBV15 and TRBJ1-1; D uncertain. The germline gives CDR1 LNHNV, CDR2 YYDKDF (reference sequence). With 1 base removed from V and 3 bases from J, the gap between germline ends came to 12 bases. CDR3 length: 15 residues. For the CDR3, the DNA is TGTGCCACCAGCAGAGTTACGGGGTGGGACACTGAAGCTTTCTTT. Its protein is CATSRVTGWDTEAFF.